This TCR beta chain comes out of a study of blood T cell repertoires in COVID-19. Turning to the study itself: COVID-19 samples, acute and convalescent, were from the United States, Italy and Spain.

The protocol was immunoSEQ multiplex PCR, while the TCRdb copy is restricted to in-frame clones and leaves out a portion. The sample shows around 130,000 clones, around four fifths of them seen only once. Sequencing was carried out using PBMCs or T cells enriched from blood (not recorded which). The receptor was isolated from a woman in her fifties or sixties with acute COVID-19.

CDR3 nucleotide sequence: TGTGCCAGCAGCCAAGACGTCAGGGACTACAATGAGCAGTTCTTC. It yields the protein CASSQDVRDYNEQFF. This sequence joins TRBV3-1 (or the pseudogene TRBV3-2) and TRBJ2-1, with D possibly being TRBD1 (5 bases). Trimming took off 0 bases at V and 3 bases at J, with 9 bases between the two ends. The CDR3 consists of 15 residues. Germline CDR1 LGHDT, CDR2 YNNKEL (reference sequence).